Presented here are 25 T cell receptor beta chains from one specimen sequenced in a study of blood T cell repertoires in COVID-19. Only in-frame clones appear in the TCRdb table, and some are missing; sequencing was by immunoSEQ multiplex PCR. Here the sample spans approximately 140,000 clones, over 75% being singletons. Material: peripheral blood. The receptors were sampled from a man aged 35-49 years with active or convalescent COVID-19.

The count of this clone is one. The genes are TRBV9 and TRBJ2-2; maybe TRBD2 (6 bases). CDR1 is SGDLS, CDR2 YYNGEE, per germline. The CDR3 length is 15 residues. V was shortened by 3 bases and J by 0 bases, with 9 bases between the two germline ends. For the CDR3, the DNA is TGTGCCAGCAGCGCCGGGACTTCGAACACCGGGGAGCTGTTTTTT. Protein: CASSAGTSNTGELFF.

The chain combines TRBV7-2 with TRBJ1-2, with 7 bases aligning to TRBD1. The V segment lost 3 bases and the J segment 6 bases; nucleotides outside the gene matches: 10. From germline, CDR1 is SGHTA and CDR2 FQGNSA. The CDR3 consists of 15 residues. The CDR3 DNA reads as TGTGCCAGCAGCTTGACGACAGGGTTCAGTGATGGCTACACCTTC. As protein: CASSLTTGFSDGYTF.

This clone was recorded at least ten times. V is TRBV6-2 or TRBV6-3 and J is TRBJ2-5, with TRBD2 matching 11 bases. The CDR3 extends over 15 amino acids. V dropped 2 bases and J dropped 1; count of bases not matched to a gene: 0. The germline CDR1 and CDR2 sequences are MNHEY and SVGEGT. Here the CDR3 reads CASSYTSGGQETQYF. In DNA, the CDR3 is TGTGCCAGCAGTTACACTAGCGGGGGCCAAGAGACCCAGTACTTC.

The chain combines TRBV7-3 with TRBJ2-4, with D maybe TRBD2 (5 bases). This CDR3 has 15 residues. Germline V gene sequence: CDR1 SGHTA, CDR2 FQGTGA. Deletions cut 0 bases from V and 6 bases from J, with 12 bases between. CDR3 nucleotide sequence: TGTGCCAGCAGCTTAACCGGAGGACTGGGAAACATTCAGTACTTC. Its translation is CASSLTGGLGNIQYF.

The gene calls are TRBV6-5 and TRBJ1-1; D is possibly TRBD1 (5 bases). This CDR3 contains 15 residues. In germline, CDR1 is MNHEY, CDR2 SVGAGI. Trimming cost V 6 bases and J 0 bases, with 14 bases left between them. The CDR3 protein is CASRPGPTMNTEAFF. The CDR3 coding sequence is TGTGCCAGCAGACCAGGGCCCACAATGAACACTGAAGCTTTCTTT.

In this sample, this clone turned up a few times. The chain carries TRBV7-2 and TRBJ1-6; 8 positions agree with TRBD1. CDR3 size: 16 residues. J lost 6 bases, V lost 2 bases, and 6 bases had no gene match. Per the germline V gene, CDR1 is SGHTA and CDR2 is FQGNSA. CDR3 sequence reads: CASSLIRTGSNSPLHF. The CDR3 nucleotides are TGTGCCAGCAGCTTAATTCGGACAGGGTCTAATTCACCCCTCCACTTT.

The chain links TRBV7-2 to TRBJ2-4, with TRBD2 matching 10 bases. V shed 5 bases and J 3 bases; nucleotides not matched to a gene: 16. The germline gives CDR1 SGHTA, CDR2 FQGNSA. This CDR3 contains 19 residues. As DNA, the CDR3 is TGTGCCAGCAGCCTCCCGATTAGCGGGGGGTCCCTGGGCAAAAACATTCAGTACTTC. Translated: CASSLPISGGSLGKNIQYF.

This chain links TRBV12-5 with TRBJ1-3; D is unclear. CDR1 is LGHNT and CDR2 is FRNRAP in the germline V gene. The CDR3 loop spans 16 amino acids. The germline V and J ends were trimmed by 1 base and 2 bases, with 12 bases remaining between them. The CDR3 loop is CASGLGQAFAGNTIYF. The CDR3 DNA follows: TGTGCTAGTGGTTTGGGTCAGGCGTTTGCTGGAAACACCATATATTTT.

Only one count was recorded for this clone. The chain combines TRBV3-1 (or the pseudogene TRBV3-2) with TRBJ1-5; the D gene is possibly TRBD1 (6 bases). This CDR3 has 13 residues. CDR1 and CDR2 (germline): LGHDT, YNNKEL (reference sequence). Trimming cost V 4 bases and J 4 bases, with 8 bases left between them. In DNA, the CDR3 is TGTGCCAGCAGCCGGACAGCTAATCAGCCCCAGCATTTT. Its translation is CASSRTANQPQHF.

The chain employs TRBV11-2 and TRBJ2-5; D possibly corresponds to TRBD2 (6 bases). There are 15 residues in the CDR3. V shed 2 bases and J shed 1 base, with 11 bases lying between them. CDR1 is SGHAT and CDR2 is FQNNGV in the germline V gene. The chain's CDR3 is CASSLPVGGQETQYF. As DNA, the CDR3 is TGTGCCAGCAGCTTACCCGTGGGGGGCCAAGAGACCCAGTACTTC.

The chain carries TRBV6-5 and TRBJ2-7; TRBD1 aligns across 9 bases. Germline lookup yields CDR1 MNHEY and CDR2 SVGAGI. This CDR3 is built from 15 residues. The trim removed 4 bases at V and 2 bases at J, leaving 6 bases unmatched. In DNA, the CDR3 is TGTGCCAGCAGTTTTGACAGGGGGGAGGCCTACGAGCAGTACTTC. It yields the protein CASSFDRGEAYEQYF.

The chain recombines TRBV5-1 with TRBJ2-5; TRBD2 aligns across 7 bases. J was trimmed by 4 bases and V by 3 bases; bases with no gene match: 12. The CDR3 length is 16 residues. CDR1 SGHRS and CDR2 YFSETQ come from the germline V gene. CDR3 amino acids: CASSSGLGGGLETQYF. CDR3 nucleotide sequence: TGCGCCAGCAGCTCGGGCCTCGGCGGGGGTTTAGAGACCCAGTACTTC.

The J gene is TRBJ1-4, the V gene TRBV5-1; 9 bases agree with TRBD1. CDR3 size: 15 residues. In germline, CDR1 is SGHRS, CDR2 YFSETQ. V lost 4 bases and J lost 5; bases outside the gene matches: 6. The CDR3: CASSHRTGANEKLFF. CDR3 DNA: TGCGCCAGCAGCCATCGGACAGGGGCGAATGAAAAACTGTTTTTT.

The chain uses TRBV12-3 or TRBV12-4 and TRBJ2-1, with 8 bases aligning to TRBD1. The CDR3 has 13 residues. V was pared by 6 bases and J by 11 bases, with 9 bases of the junction left unmatched. The CDR3 sequence: CASSQNRQGKQFF. The CDR3 DNA sequence: TGTGCCAGCAGCCAGAACCGACAGGGGAAGCAGTTCTTC.

This clone was seen just once. The rearrangement joins TRBV6-2 or TRBV6-3 to TRBJ2-7, with D perhaps matching TRBD1 (5 bases). CDR3 length: 12 residues. Germline V gives CDR1 MNHEY, CDR2 SVGEGT. Trimming removed 6 bases from V and 3 bases from J, with 9 bases in between. CDR3 sequence: CASSQTVYEQYF. CDR3 sequence (DNA): TGTGCCAGCAGCCAGACAGTCTACGAGCAGTACTTC.

The rearrangement joins TRBV3-1 (or the pseudogene TRBV3-2) to TRBJ2-1, with 8 bases matching TRBD2. With 2 bases clipped from V and 3 bases from J, the junction kept 12 bases outside the gene matches. Germline CDR1 LGHDT, CDR2 YNNKEL (reference sequence). The CDR3 length is 18 residues. This CDR3 is CASSQSRHGAGDYNEQFF. In nucleotides, the CDR3 is TGTGCCAGCAGCCAAAGCCGCCACGGAGCGGGGGACTACAATGAGCAGTTCTTC.

This clone has only one observation. The V and J genes are TRBV9 and TRBJ2-5; 7 nucleotides align to TRBD2. Looked up from germline, CDR1 is SGDLS and CDR2 is YYNGEE. This CDR3 spans 13 amino acids. The trim removed 3 bases at V and 7 bases at J, leaving 6 bases unmatched. CDR3 sequence: CASSEGEGLTQYF. The CDR3 nucleotides are TGTGCCAGCAGCGAAGGGGAGGGGCTGACCCAGTACTTC. Full variable domain (rest looked up from reference TRBV9 and TRBJ2-5): DSGVTQTPKHLITATGQRVTLRCSPRSGDLSVYWYQQSLDQGLQFLIQYYNGEERAKGNILERFSAQQFPDLHSELNLSSLELGDSALYFCASSEGEGLTQYFGPGTRLLVL.

The V and J genes are TRBV5-1 and TRBJ2-2; 10 bases map to TRBD2. Germline V gene lookup returns CDR1 SGHRS and CDR2 YFSETQ. V lost 0 bases to trimming and J lost 5 bases; unmatched junction nucleotides: 10. The CDR3 is 18 residues long. This chain's CDR3 is CASSLAPAGGPNTGELFF. The CDR3 region has the DNA TGCGCCAGCAGCTTGGCGCCAGCGGGGGGGCCTAATACCGGGGAGCTGTTTTTT.

This clone was observed once. The gene calls are TRBV5-1 and TRBJ2-2; TRBD2 aligns across 9 bases. V gave up 0 bases and J gave up 5 bases; unmatched junction bases: 5. Germline CDR1 is SGHRS and CDR2 is YFSETQ. The CDR3 has 16 residues. DNA for the CDR3: TGCGCCAGCAGCTTGGTTTTGCTAGCGGGGACCGGGGAGCTGTTTTTT. It codes for CASSLVLLAGTGELFF.

The CDR3 reads CASSIDHHTNQPQHF. Written as DNA, the CDR3 is TGTGCCAGTAGTATAGATCACCACACCAATCAGCCCCAGCATTTT. V and J are TRBV19 and TRBJ1-5; the D is unclear. The germline gives CDR1 LNHDA, CDR2 SQIVND (reference sequence). This CDR3 has 15 residues. V dropped 0 bases and J dropped 3 bases, with 9 bases sitting between them.

The V gene is TRBV19, the J gene TRBJ1-2; unclear D gene. The V end lost 4 bases, the J end lost 0 bases, and 9 bases lay between the germline ends. The CDR3 has 14 amino acids. The germline gives CDR1 LNHDA, CDR2 SQIVND (reference sequence). The CDR3 here is CASSNRRTNYGYTF. In DNA, the CDR3 is TGTGCCAGTAGTAATCGGCGGACTAACTATGGCTACACCTTC.

The chain employs TRBV25-1 and TRBJ2-1, with a possible D match to TRBD1 (6 bases). The germline gives CDR1 MGHDK, CDR2 SYGVNS. V was trimmed by 4 bases and J by 3 bases, leaving 10 bases between them. The length of the CDR3 is 14 residues. CDR3 nucleotide sequence: TGTGCCAGCAGTGCGACAGGTGACTACAATGAGCAGTTCTTC. Encoded protein: CASSATGDYNEQFF. Based on the CDR3 plus reference TRBV25-1 and TRBJ2-1, the full variable domain is EADIYQTPRYLVIGTGKKITLECSQTMGHDKMYWYQQDPGMELHLIHYSYGVNSTEKGDLSSESTVSRIRTEHFPLTLESARPSHTSQYLCASSATGDYNEQFFGPGTRLTVL.

This chain joins TRBV3-1 (or the pseudogene TRBV3-2) and TRBJ1-1; TRBD1 might be the D (6 bases). Germline CDR1 is LGHDT and CDR2 is YNNKEL (reference sequence). This CDR3 has 15 amino acids. Trimming shortened V by 4 bases and J by 2 bases, and 14 bases separated the two germline ends. The CDR3 DNA reads TGTGCCAGCAGCCTCTCCACAGGGCGTAACACTGAAGCTTTCTTT. It is translated as CASSLSTGRNTEAFF.

DNA of the CDR3: TGTGCCAGCAGCATGGGCGGCAGGGAAAATCAGCCCCAGCATTTT. Protein sequence: CASSMGGRENQPQHF. The gene calls are TRBV21-1 and TRBJ1-5; the table's D gene call, TRBD1, was not cross checked with the DNA. TRBV21-1 is designated a pseudogene. This CDR3 contains 15 residues.

A word on this clone: The same CDR3 also results from other DNA sequences found in this sample. The gene calls are TRBV12-3 or TRBV12-4 and TRBJ2-7; maybe TRBD1 (6 bases). This CDR3 region has 12 residues. Trimming cost V 4 bases and J 4 bases, with 8 bases left between them. CDR3 amino acids: CASSSQGYEQYF. The CDR3 nucleotides read TGTGCCAGCAGTTCACAGGGATACGAGCAGTACTTC.